This T cell receptor (beta chain) emerged from a study of shared clonotypes between healthy human individuals. The overall study: Three CD4 naive, three CD4 memory, two CD8 naive and one CD8 memory plate were used per donor.

Broader study findings: Four donors had 5% to 6% of their naive CD4 clonotypes in common. A generally larger estimated richness was seen in naive subsets than in memory subsets.

Germline CDR1 and CDR2: MGHRA and YSYEKL. Trimming removed 10 bases from V and 2 bases from J, with 18 bases in between. The CDR3 sequence is 15 residues long. Comment on this clone: The target antigen is unknown.

Naive CD8 cells, CD45RO-negative and positively selected for CCR7, excluded terminally differentiated effector memory CD45RA+ cells. Each of the donors was a healthy adult who was HIV-negative and had not had a recent acute infection or vaccination. Only in-frame clones appear in the TCRdb table, and some are missing; sequencing was by immunoSEQ multiplex PCR. The sample has roughly 2,000,000 clones, about 95% seen once. This clonotype was obtained from a man between 18 and 35 years old in good health. The chain joins TRBV4-1 to TRBJ2-4; possibly TRBD2 for D (6 bases). Sequenced sample: naive CD8+ T cells sorted from blood. CDR3: CATRWGDSSKNIQYF. The CDR3 nucleotides read TGCGCCACCCGGTGGGGGGATAGTTCCAAAAACATTCAGTACTTC.